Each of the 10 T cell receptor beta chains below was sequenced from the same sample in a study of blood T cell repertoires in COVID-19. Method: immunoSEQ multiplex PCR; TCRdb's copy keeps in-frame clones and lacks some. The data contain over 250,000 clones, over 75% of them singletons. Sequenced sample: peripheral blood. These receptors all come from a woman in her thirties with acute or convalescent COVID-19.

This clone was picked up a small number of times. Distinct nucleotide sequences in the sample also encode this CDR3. CDR3 nucleotides: TGTGCCAGCAGTTTGGGAGTTCAGCCCCAGCATTTT. It codes for CASSLGVQPQHF. The V and J genes are TRBV12-3 or TRBV12-4 and TRBJ1-5; unclear D gene. V lost 3 bases to trimming and J lost 6 bases, with 6 bases between them. The CDR3 runs 12 residues.

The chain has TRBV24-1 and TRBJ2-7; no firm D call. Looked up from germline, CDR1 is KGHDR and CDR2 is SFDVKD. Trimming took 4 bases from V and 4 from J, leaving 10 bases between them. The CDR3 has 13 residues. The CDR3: CATSDPLGYEQYF. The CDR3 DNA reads TGTGCCACCAGTGACCCTCTCGGGTACGAGCAGTACTTC.

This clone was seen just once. The CDR3 sequence is CASSFQGLNEKLFF. Written as DNA, the CDR3 is TGTGCCAGCAGTTTTCAGGGGTTGAATGAAAAACTGTTTTTT. The V gene is TRBV27, the J gene TRBJ1-4; a possible D gene is TRBD1 (6 bases). CDR3 length equals 14 residues. V lost 3 bases, J lost 5 bases, and 10 bases lay in between. Germline V lookup: CDR1 MNHEY, CDR2 SMNVEV (reference sequence).

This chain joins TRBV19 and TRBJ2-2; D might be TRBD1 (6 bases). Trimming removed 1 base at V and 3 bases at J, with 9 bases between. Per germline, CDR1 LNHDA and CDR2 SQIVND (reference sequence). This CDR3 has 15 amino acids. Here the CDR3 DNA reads TGTGCCAGTAGTATAGTTACAGGGCACACCGGGGAGCTGTTTTTT. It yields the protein CASSIVTGHTGELFF.

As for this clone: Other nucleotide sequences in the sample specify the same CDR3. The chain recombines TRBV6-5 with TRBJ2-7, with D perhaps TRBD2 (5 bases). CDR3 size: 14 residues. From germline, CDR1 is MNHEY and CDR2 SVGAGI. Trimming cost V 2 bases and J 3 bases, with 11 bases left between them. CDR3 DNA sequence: TGTGCCAGCAGTTACAGCCGGGGTAGCTACGAGCAGTACTTC. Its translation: CASSYSRGSYEQYF.

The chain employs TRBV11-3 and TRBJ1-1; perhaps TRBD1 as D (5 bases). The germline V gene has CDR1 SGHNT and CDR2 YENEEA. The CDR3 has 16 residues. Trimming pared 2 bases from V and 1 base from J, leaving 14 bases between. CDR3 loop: CASSLWAGWGNTEAFF. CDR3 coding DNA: TGTGCCAGCAGCTTATGGGCAGGGTGGGGGAACACTGAAGCTTTCTTT.

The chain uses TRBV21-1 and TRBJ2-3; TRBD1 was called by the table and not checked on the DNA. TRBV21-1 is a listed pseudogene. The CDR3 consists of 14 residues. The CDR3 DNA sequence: TGTGCCAGCAGCAGCAGGTCCTCCACAGATACGCAGTATTTT. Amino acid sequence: CASSSRSSTDTQYF.

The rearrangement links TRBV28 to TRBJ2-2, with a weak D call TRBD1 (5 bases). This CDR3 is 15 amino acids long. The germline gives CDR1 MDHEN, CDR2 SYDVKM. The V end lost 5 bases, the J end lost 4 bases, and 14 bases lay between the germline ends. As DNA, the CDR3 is TGTGCCAGCAGTCCGCTCACAGGATCCACCGGGGAGCTGTTTTTT. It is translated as CASSPLTGSTGELFF.

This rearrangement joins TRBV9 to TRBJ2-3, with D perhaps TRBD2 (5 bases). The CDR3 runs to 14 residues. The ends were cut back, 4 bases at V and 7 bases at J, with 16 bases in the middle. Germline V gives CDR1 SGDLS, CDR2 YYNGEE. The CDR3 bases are TGTGCCAGCAGCCGGACTCACGCCGGTAATACGCAGTATTTT. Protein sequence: CASSRTHAGNTQYF.

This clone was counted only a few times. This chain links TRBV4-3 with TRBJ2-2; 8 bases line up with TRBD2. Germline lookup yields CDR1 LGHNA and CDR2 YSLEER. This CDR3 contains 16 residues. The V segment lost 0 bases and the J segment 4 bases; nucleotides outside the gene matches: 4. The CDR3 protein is CASSQEAGVRTGELFF. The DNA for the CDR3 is TGCGCCAGCAGCCAAGAAGCGGGGGTACGCACCGGGGAGCTGTTTTTT.